The 7 T cell receptor beta chains presented below share a single source sample, sequenced in a study of brain T cells in children with intractable seizures. The protocol was immunoSEQ multiplex PCR, while the TCRdb copy is restricted to in-frame clones and leaves out a portion. Of 110,000 or so clones in the sample, around 94% are singletons; the top ten hold 3.8%. This specimen consisted of peripheral blood, obtained at surgery. The receptors originated from a boy younger than two with hemimegalencephaly and intractable seizures.

The genes are TRBV9 and TRBJ2-2; 10 nucleotides align to TRBD2. This CDR3 region has 18 residues. V shed 0 bases and J 0 bases; nucleotides not matched to a gene: 5. The germline V gene has CDR1 SGDLS and CDR2 YYNGEE. CDR3 DNA sequence: TGTGCCAGCAGCGTAGGTGCTAGCGGGGGCGCGAACACCGGGGAGCTGTTTTTT. Encoded protein: CASSVGASGGANTGELFF. Looking up the rest from reference TRBV9 and TRBJ2-2 gives the full variable domain: DSGVTQTPKHLITATGQRVTLRCSPRSGDLSVYWYQQSLDQGLQFLIQYYNGEERAKGNILERFSAQQFPDLHSELNLSSLELGDSALYFCASSVGASGGANTGELFFGEGSRLTVL.

This clone was recorded once. The chain combines TRBV19 with TRBJ2-1; D call uncertain. The V and J ends lost 5 bases and 4 bases respectively, with 6 bases between them. The CDR3 extends over 12 amino acids. Germline-derived CDR1 and CDR2 are LNHDA and SQIVND (reference sequence). CDR3 amino acids: CASSGEYNEQFF. Here the CDR3 DNA reads TGTGCCAGTAGTGGGGAATACAATGAGCAGTTCTTC.

The chain couples TRBV6-5 to TRBJ2-3; D gene uncertain. Germline assignment: CDR1 MNHEY and CDR2 SVGAGI. The CDR3 is made up of 14 amino acids. With 0 bases removed from V and 2 bases from J, the gap between germline ends came to 6 bases. The CDR3 bases are TGTGCCAGCAGTTACTCGGCTAACACAGATACGCAGTATTTT. It is translated as CASSYSANTDTQYF.

V is TRBV9 and J is TRBJ2-3; D is unclear. The CDR3 extends over 14 amino acids. Germline CDR1 and CDR2: SGDLS and YYNGEE. Trimming shortened V by 2 bases and J by 4 bases, and 11 bases separated the two germline ends. This CDR3 is CASSVTRAPDTQYF. The CDR3 bases are TGTGCCAGCAGCGTCACGAGAGCCCCAGATACGCAGTATTTT.

This clone was observed a handful of times. The chain joins TRBV27 to TRBJ2-7; D not certain. V was shortened by 4 bases and J by 0 bases, with 1 base between the two germline ends. The V gene's germline CDR1 is MNHEY and CDR2 SMNVEV (reference sequence). The CDR3 extends over 11 amino acids. The CDR3 sequence: CASSSSYEQYF. CDR3 coding DNA: TGTGCCAGCAGTTCCTCCTACGAGCAGTACTTC.

The chain uses TRBV11-2 and TRBJ1-3, with 9 positions matching TRBD1. The junction had 3 bases not matched to a gene; V was cut back by 2 bases and J by 1 base. This CDR3 comprises 16 residues. In germline, CDR1 is SGHAT, CDR2 FQNNGV. In nucleotides, the CDR3 is TGTGCCAGCAGCTTATGGGGGACAGGGTCTGGAAACACCATATATTTT. Its protein is CASSLWGTGSGNTIYF. Combining the CDR3 with reference TRBV11-2 and TRBJ1-3 gives the whole variable domain EAGVAQSPRYKIIEKRQSVAFWCNPISGHATLYWYQQILGQGPKLLIQFQNNGVVDDSQLPKDRFSAERLKGVDSTLKIQPAKLEDSAVYLCASSLWGTGSGNTIYFGEGSWLTVV.

The chain links TRBV7-2 to TRBJ2-1; D gene unclear. Germline V gene sequence: CDR1 SGHTA, CDR2 FQGNSA. Trimming removed 2 bases from V and 0 bases from J, with 8 bases in between. CDR3 length equals 15 residues. The DNA for the CDR3 is TGTGCCAGCAGCTTACGTTTTGGCTCCTACAATGAGCAGTTCTTC. Its protein is CASSLRFGSYNEQFF. Full variable domain (remainder filled in from reference TRBV7-2 and TRBJ2-1): GAGVSQSPSNKVTEKGKDVELRCDPISGHTALYWYRQSLGQGLEFLIYFQGNSAPDKSGLPSDRFSAERTGGSVSTLTIQRTQQEDSAVYLCASSLRFGSYNEQFFGPGTRLTVL.